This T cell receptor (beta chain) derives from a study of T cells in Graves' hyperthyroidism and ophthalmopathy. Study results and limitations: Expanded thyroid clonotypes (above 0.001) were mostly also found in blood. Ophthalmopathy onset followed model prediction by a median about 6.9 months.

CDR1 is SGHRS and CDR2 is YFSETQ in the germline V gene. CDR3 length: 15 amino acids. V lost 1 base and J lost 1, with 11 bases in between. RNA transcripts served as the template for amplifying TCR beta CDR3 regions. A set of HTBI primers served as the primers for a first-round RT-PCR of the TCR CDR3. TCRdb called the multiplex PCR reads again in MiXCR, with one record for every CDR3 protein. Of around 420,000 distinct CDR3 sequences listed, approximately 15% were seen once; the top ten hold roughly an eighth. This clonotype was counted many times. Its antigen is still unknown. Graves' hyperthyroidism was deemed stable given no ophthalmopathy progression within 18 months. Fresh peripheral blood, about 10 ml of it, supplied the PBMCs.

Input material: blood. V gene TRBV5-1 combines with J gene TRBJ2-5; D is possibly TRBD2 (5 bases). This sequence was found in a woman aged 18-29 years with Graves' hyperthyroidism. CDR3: CASSLYIGGQETQYF. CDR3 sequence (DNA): TGCGCCAGCAGCTTGTACATCGGAGGCCAAGAGACCCAGTACTTC.